Following are 21 T cell receptor beta chains from one sample sequenced in a study of blood T cell repertoires in COVID-19. The repertoire was sequenced with immunoSEQ multiplex PCR; TCRdb's copy has only in-frame clones and lacks some. In the table there are about 21,000 clones, over 60% of which are singletons. What was sequenced was peripheral blood. All receptors come from a man in his 60s with active COVID-19.

Here the CDR3 reads CASSPGVSYGYTF. As DNA, the CDR3 is TGTGCCAGCAGCCCGGGGGTGTCCTATGGCTACACCTTC. The chain uses TRBV5-6 and TRBJ1-2; D possibly corresponds to TRBD1 (5 bases). Germline V gene lookup returns CDR1 SGHDT and CDR2 YYEEEE. V was clipped by 4 bases and J by 4 bases, with 11 bases between them. The CDR3 extends over 13 amino acids.

The chain uses TRBV9 and TRBJ2-2; D remains unclear. V shed 0 bases and J shed 0 bases, with 9 bases lying between them. This CDR3 has 16 amino acids. CDR1 and CDR2 (germline): SGDLS, YYNGEE. CDR3 sequence (DNA): TGTGCCAGCAGCGTAGTCGATACATCGAACACCGGGGAGCTGTTTTTT. Protein sequence: CASSVVDTSNTGELFF.

The CDR3, as DNA: TGTGCCAGCAGTTATGGTAGCGGACTATACAATGAGCAGTTCTTC. It translates to CASSYGSGLYNEQFF. V usage is TRBV6-2 or TRBV6-3 and J usage is TRBJ2-1; possibly TRBD2 for D (6 bases). V lost 3 bases and J lost 4, with 13 bases in between. Germline V gene lookup returns CDR1 MNHEY and CDR2 SVGEGT. This CDR3 comprises 15 residues.

The genes are TRBV5-6 and TRBJ2-7, with 11 nucleotides matching TRBD1. This CDR3 spans 16 amino acids. V lost 3 bases, J lost 2 bases, and 7 bases stayed unmatched. Germline V CDR1 and CDR2: SGHDT, YYEEEE. CDR3 sequence: CASSSAPGQGAYEQYF. Here the CDR3 DNA reads TGTGCCAGCAGCTCAGCCCCGGGACAGGGGGCCTACGAGCAGTACTTC. The whole variable domain, remainder taken from reference TRBV5-6 and TRBJ2-7, is DAGVTQSPTHLIKTRGQQVTLRCSPKSGHDTVSWYQQALGQGPQFIFQYYEEEERQRGNFPDRFSGHQFPNYSSELNVNALLLGDSALYLCASSSAPGQGAYEQYFGPGTRLTVT.

The chain uses TRBV6-5 and TRBJ2-7; 8 nucleotides line up with TRBD2. The V gene's germline CDR1 is MNHEY and CDR2 SVGAGI. The CDR3 is 15 amino acids. V gave up 5 bases and J gave up 4 bases; unmatched junction bases: 10. The CDR3 sequence is CASSPGGVKLYEQYF. The CDR3 bases are TGTGCCAGCAGTCCCGGGGGGGTTAAGTTGTACGAGCAGTACTTC.

The rearrangement joins TRBV2 to TRBJ2-2; the match to TRBD1 covers 7 bases. CDR1 and CDR2 (germline): SNHLY, FYNNEI. With V trimmed by 6 bases and J by 4 bases, 5 bases remained unmatched. CDR3 size: 14 residues. Here the CDR3 reads CASSLDRATGELFF. The CDR3 DNA is TGTGCCAGCAGCCTTGACAGGGCCACCGGGGAGCTGTTTTTT.

V gene TRBV27 combines with J gene TRBJ1-2; TRBD1 matches 8 bases. The ends lost 5 bases at V and 8 bases at J; junction bases unmatched: 10. CDR1 is MNHEY, CDR2 SMNVEV, per germline (reference sequence). This CDR3 has 14 residues. The CDR3 is CASSPRQGAAGYTF. The CDR3 nucleotides are TGTGCCAGCAGTCCGCGCCAGGGGGCGGCGGGCTACACCTTC.

The V call is TRBV7-6, the J call TRBJ2-5, with TRBD2 matching 8 bases. This CDR3 spans 16 amino acids. CDR1 is SGHVS, CDR2 FNYEAQ, per germline. The V segment lost 2 bases and the J segment 1 base; nucleotides outside the gene matches: 6. The CDR3 DNA reads TGTGCCAGCAGCTTACTGAGCGGGAGAATCCAAGAGACCCAGTACTTC. This translates into CASSLLSGRIQETQYF. Variable domain in full (rest from reference TRBV7-6 and TRBJ2-5): GAGVSQSPRYKVTKRGQDVALRCDPISGHVSLYWYRQALGQGPEFLTYFNYEAQQDKSGLPNDRFSAERPEGSISTLTIQRTEQRDSAMYRCASSLLSGRIQETQYFGPGTRLLVL.

This clone occurred a few times. The chain employs TRBV12-2 and TRBJ2-7; the table calls TRBD2, which could not be checked here. TRBV12-2 is tagged as a pseudogene. CDR3 size: 13 residues. The CDR3 nucleotides read TGTGCAAGTCGCTTCACCGGCTCCTACGAGCAGTACTTC. Residues: CASRFTGSYEQYF.

V usage is TRBV19 and J usage is TRBJ2-1, with 8 nucleotides matching TRBD2. The CDR3 sequence is 17 residues long. Germline V gene data show CDR1 as LNHDA and CDR2 as SQIVND (reference sequence). V dropped 3 bases and J dropped 3; count of bases not matched to a gene: 10. This chain's CDR3 is CASSMGRLAGDYNEQFF. In DNA, the CDR3 is TGTGCCAGTAGTATGGGAAGGCTAGCGGGCGACTACAATGAGCAGTTCTTC.

The chain couples TRBV9 to TRBJ2-5; 14 bases match TRBD2. CDR1 is SGDLS, CDR2 YYNGEE, per germline. This CDR3 has 16 residues. J gave up 4 bases and V 4 bases, and 6 bases lay outside the gene matches. CDR3 amino acids: CASSPGTSGSGETQYF. Here the CDR3 DNA reads TGTGCCAGCAGCCCCGGGACTAGCGGGAGTGGAGAGACCCAGTACTTC.

V gene TRBV9 combines with J gene TRBJ1-3; 10 nucleotides line up with TRBD1. CDR3 length: 15 residues. Germline-derived CDR1 and CDR2 are SGDLS and YYNGEE. J gave up 4 bases and V 4 bases, and 5 bases lay outside the gene matches. The CDR3 sequence is CASSPPGQGGNTIYF. Here the CDR3 DNA reads TGTGCCAGCAGCCCGCCGGGACAGGGGGGAAACACCATATATTTT.

The CDR3 region has the DNA TGTGCCAGCGCTGGGGCTAGCGGAAGCCAAGAGACCCAGTACTTC. Protein: CASAGASGSQETQYF. The chain uses TRBV5-4 and TRBJ2-5; 7 bases agree with TRBD2. Germline CDR1 reads SGHNT; CDR2 reads YYREEE (reference sequence). The CDR3 extends over 15 amino acids. Unmatched junction bases numbered 10, after V lost 7 bases and J lost 1 base. The whole variable domain, remainder taken from reference TRBV5-4 and TRBJ2-5, is ETGVTQSPTHLIKTRGQQVTLRCSSQSGHNTVSWYQQALGQGPQFIFQYYREEENGRGNFPPRFSGLQFPNYSSELNVNALELDDSALYLCASAGASGSQETQYFGPGTRLLVL.

The J gene is TRBJ1-4, the V gene TRBV9, with D possibly matching TRBD1 (5 bases). CDR3 length equals 13 residues. Trimming took 3 bases from V and 8 from J, leaving 11 bases between them. Germline-derived CDR1 and CDR2 are SGDLS and YYNGEE. CDR3 DNA: TGTGCCAGCAGCGCCTGGGACTCCGAAAAACTGTTTTTT. This sequence encodes CASSAWDSEKLFF. Based on the CDR3 plus reference TRBV9 and TRBJ1-4, the full variable domain is DSGVTQTPKHLITATGQRVTLRCSPRSGDLSVYWYQQSLDQGLQFLIQYYNGEERAKGNILERFSAQQFPDLHSELNLSSLELGDSALYFCASSAWDSEKLFFGSGTQLSVL.

The rearrangement joins TRBV6-5 to TRBJ2-1, with D unresolved. V lost 0 bases and J lost 5, with 8 bases in between. Germline loops: CDR1 MNHEY, CDR2 SVGAGI. The CDR3 sequence is 14 residues long. The CDR3 spells CASSYSSENNEQFF. CDR3 DNA: TGTGCCAGCAGTTACTCTTCAGAAAACAATGAGCAGTTCTTC.

The J gene is TRBJ2-3, the V gene TRBV10-1, with D tentatively TRBD2 (6 bases). CDR1 WNHNN and CDR2 SYGVQD come from the germline V gene (reference sequence). The CDR3 length is 17 residues. V lost 0 bases and J 2 bases, leaving 15 bases between the germline ends. In DNA, the CDR3 is TGCGCCAGCAGTGAGTCCTGGACTACTCCTTTCACAGATACGCAGTATTTT. Its protein product is CASSESWTTPFTDTQYF.

The chain has TRBV6-5 and TRBJ1-1, with no clear D. The CDR3 loop spans 15 amino acids. Germline CDR1 and CDR2: MNHEY and SVGAGI. V gave up 9 bases and J gave up 1 base, with 18 bases separating them. The CDR3 DNA is TGTGCCAGTCGACGCGGGAGGGAACAGAACACTGAAGCTTTCTTT. The encoded protein is CASRRGREQNTEAFF.

V usage is TRBV3-1 (or the pseudogene TRBV3-2) and J usage is TRBJ2-2; 13 bases match TRBD2. CDR1 and CDR2 from the germline V gene are LGHDT and YNNKEL (reference sequence). The trim removed 6 bases at V and 1 base at J, leaving 8 bases unmatched. The CDR3 length is 18 residues. CDR3 region: CASRPGTSGILNTGELFF. The DNA of the CDR3 is TGTGCCAGCAGACCCGGGACTAGCGGGATCCTGAACACCGGGGAGCTGTTTTTT.

This clone is medium-sized (0.01 to 0.1%) within its sample. V usage is TRBV7-6 and J usage is TRBJ2-7; possibly TRBD2 for D (6 bases). The CDR3 is made up of 13 amino acids. Deletions cut 1 base from V and 7 bases from J, with 11 bases between. Germline loops: CDR1 SGHVS, CDR2 FNYEAQ. CDR3 residues: CASSLVRSGEQYF. In DNA form, the CDR3 reads TGTGCCAGCAGCTTAGTGCGGAGCGGGGAGCAGTACTTC.

The rearrangement links TRBV4-2 to TRBJ2-1; 10 bases agree with TRBD2. Germline V gene lookup returns CDR1 LGHNA and CDR2 YNFKEQ. V was pared by 3 bases and J by 8 bases, with 4 bases of the junction left unmatched. This CDR3 region has 14 residues. The CDR3 loop is CASSQPSGSYEQFF. The CDR3 region has the DNA TGTGCCAGCAGCCAGCCTAGCGGGAGCTATGAGCAGTTCTTC.

This clone was picked up a small number of times. J is TRBJ2-7 and V is TRBV2; a possible D gene is TRBD1 (5 bases). Germline lookup yields CDR1 SNHLY and CDR2 FYNNEI. The V end lost 2 bases, the J end lost 3 bases, and 14 bases lay between the germline ends. The length of the CDR3 is 15 residues. CDR3 amino acids: CASSEIQGADYEQYF. CDR3 in DNA: TGTGCCAGCAGTGAAATTCAGGGCGCAGACTACGAGCAGTACTTC.